Below, 3 T cell receptor beta chains from the same sample are listed, as sequenced in a study of blood T cell repertoires in COVID-19. Data came from immunoSEQ multiplex PCR; TCRdb stores just in-frame clones and leaves some out. The profile covers a few hundred thousand clones, with about 90% appearing a single time and roughly 2.8% taken by the ten largest. Sequencing input: PBMCs or T cells enriched from blood (not recorded which). The receptors were sampled from a woman between 50 and 59 years old who had been exposed to COVID-19.

The V call is TRBV7-9, the J call TRBJ1-6; D is ambiguous. This CDR3 is 15 amino acids long. Germline loops: CDR1 SEHNR, CDR2 FQNEAQ (reference sequence). The V gene lost 0 bases and the J gene lost 7 bases, with 10 bases spanning the gap. As DNA, the CDR3 is TGTGCCAGCAGCTTAGCGGCCTCTGCCAATTCACCCCTCCACTTT. As protein: CASSLAASANSPLHF.

This clone was recorded a few times. The J gene is TRBJ1-2, the V gene TRBV21-1. TRBV21-1 is noted as a pseudogene. CDR3 size: 19 residues. CDR3 coding DNA: TGTGCCAGCAGCAAAGGAGAGGGTGCAGCAATAACCCTTAACTATGGCTACACCTTC. Protein product: CASSKGEGAAITLNYGYTF.

The rearrangement uses TRBV27 and TRBJ1-6; D possibly corresponds to TRBD1 (6 bases). V lost 5 bases and J lost 8, with 16 bases in between. Germline V gives CDR1 MNHEY, CDR2 SMNVEV (reference sequence). The CDR3 has 15 amino acids. The CDR3 here is CASSPAGEGYSPLHF. CDR3 sequence (DNA): TGTGCCAGCAGTCCGGCAGGGGAGGGATATTCACCCCTCCACTTT.